This entry concerns a single TCR beta chain. Its antigen is currently unknown. The PCR ran on 60 Vbeta and 13 Jbeta primers. The method was immunoSEQ multiplex PCR; TCRdb's version includes in-frame clones alone and lacks a portion of them. The sample lists about 64,000 clones, around 66% occurring once. This sample stems from a study of cytomegalovirus exposure and HLA in healthy donors. Study results and limitations: With high specificity and sensitivity, the classifier reportedly diagnosed cytomegalovirus status. In presence/absence analyses, roughly uniform sequencing depth across donors was assumed. It was reported in a later analysis that an Asian-associated ancestry cluster showed fewer N-insertions than the 666-donor mean. A later analysis linked a missense variant in DCLRE1C to the trimming of TCR beta V and J genes.

The TCR was taken from a male donor in good health and CMV-seropositive. The sequencing sample was made of PBMCs.

CDR3 sequence reads: CASSPGINGIQETQYF. CDR3 sequence (DNA): TGTGCCAGTAGCCCCGGGATAAACGGGATCCAAGAGACCCAGTACTTC. The V gene is TRBV19, the J gene TRBJ2-5; D is possibly TRBD2 (5 bases). Trimming shortened V by 6 bases and J by 1 base, and 18 bases separated the two germline ends. Germline assignment: CDR1 LNHDA and CDR2 SQIVND (reference sequence). The CDR3 contains 16 residues.